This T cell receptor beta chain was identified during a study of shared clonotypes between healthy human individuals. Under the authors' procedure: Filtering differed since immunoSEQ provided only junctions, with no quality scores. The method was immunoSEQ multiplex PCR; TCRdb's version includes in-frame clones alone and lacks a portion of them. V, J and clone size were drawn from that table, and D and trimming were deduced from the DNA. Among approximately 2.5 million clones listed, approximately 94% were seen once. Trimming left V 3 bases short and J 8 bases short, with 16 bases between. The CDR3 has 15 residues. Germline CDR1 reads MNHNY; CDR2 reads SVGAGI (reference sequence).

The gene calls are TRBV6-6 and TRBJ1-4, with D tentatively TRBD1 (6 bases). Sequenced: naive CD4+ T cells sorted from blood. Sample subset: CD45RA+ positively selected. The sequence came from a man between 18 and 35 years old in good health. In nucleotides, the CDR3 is TGTGCCAGCAGTTATTGGGGGGCACAGGCGGAAAAACTGTTTTTT. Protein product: CASSYWGAQAEKLFF.